This T cell receptor beta chain was recorded in a study of OX40 agonist ivuxolimab in advanced cancers. Study in general: Intravenous ivuxolimab at 0.01 to 10 mg/kg was given to patients every 2 weeks. A history of anti-PD-1, anti-PD-L1 or anti-CTLA-4 therapy was acceptable, and about 37% had some. Partial responses, seen in three patients, involved one hepatocellular carcinoma and two cutaneous melanomas.

This CDR3 is built from 15 residues. The junction had 3 bases not matched to a gene; V was cut back by 3 bases and J by 5 bases. Germline lookup yields CDR1 SGHRS and CDR2 YFSETQ. Profiling relied on immunoSEQ multiplex PCR, and the TCRdb table lists in-frame clones only, not all of them. In the table there are approximately 58,000 clones, approximately 90% of which are singletons. General study findings and limits: At 0.1 to 3.0 mg/kg and by week 6, CD4+ and CD8+ T cells in the blood had expanded clonally.

A note on this clone: Its antigen is as yet unknown. The identical CDR3 is also encoded by other nucleotide sequences in the sample.

This chain links TRBV5-1 with TRBJ2-2, with 11 positions matching TRBD1. The receptor was derived from an adult with an advanced solid tumor such as melanoma, head and neck, liver or kidney cancer. The source was CD4+ or CD8+ T cells sorted from blood, collected in a trial of the OX40 agonist ivuxolimab. This CDR3 is CASSSDRGRTGELFF. As DNA, the CDR3 is TGCGCCAGCAGCTCGGACAGGGGGCGGACCGGGGAGCTGTTTTTT.